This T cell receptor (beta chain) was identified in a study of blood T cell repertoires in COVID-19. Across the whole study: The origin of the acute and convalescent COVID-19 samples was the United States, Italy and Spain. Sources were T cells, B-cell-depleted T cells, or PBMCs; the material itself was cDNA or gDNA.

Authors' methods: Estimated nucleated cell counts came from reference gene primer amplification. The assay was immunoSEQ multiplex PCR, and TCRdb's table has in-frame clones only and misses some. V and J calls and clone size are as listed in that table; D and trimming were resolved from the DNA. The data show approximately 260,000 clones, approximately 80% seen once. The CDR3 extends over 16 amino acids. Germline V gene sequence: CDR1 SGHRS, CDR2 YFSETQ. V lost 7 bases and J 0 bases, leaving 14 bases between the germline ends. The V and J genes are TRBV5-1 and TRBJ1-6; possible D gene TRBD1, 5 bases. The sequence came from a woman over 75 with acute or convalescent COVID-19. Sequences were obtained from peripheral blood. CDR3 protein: CASARERSSYNSPLHF. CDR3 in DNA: TGCGCCAGCGCCAGGGAAAGGAGCTCCTATAATTCACCCCTCCACTTT.